One sample yielded the 5 T cell receptor beta chains listed below, sequenced in a study of PD-1 blockade in mismatch repair-deficient tumors. Repertoires were generated with immunoSEQ multiplex PCR, while TCRdb's copy carries only in-frame clones and drops some. Of 120,000 or so clones listed, about 88% are singletons. The source material was peripheral blood, sampled 44 weeks after starting pembrolizumab. Receptors were obtained from an adult with mismatch repair-deficient cancer.

The V and J genes are TRBV28 and TRBJ2-7, with unresolved D. V was trimmed by 4 bases and J by 2 bases, leaving 6 bases between them. The CDR3 has 12 residues. Looked up from germline, CDR1 is MDHEN and CDR2 is SYDVKM. CDR3 DNA: TGTGCCAGCAGTTCCTATGCCTACGAGCAGTACTTC. Translating it yields CASSSYAYEQYF.

The chain's CDR3 is CASSFPTTGVSNQPQHF. DNA for the CDR3: TGTGCCAGCAGTTTCCCAACGACAGGGGTCAGCAATCAGCCCCAGCATTTT. The chain carries TRBV28 and TRBJ1-5; 8 nucleotides agree with TRBD1. The CDR3 contains 17 residues. Germline lookup yields CDR1 MDHEN and CDR2 SYDVKM. The trim removed 3 bases at V and 1 base at J, leaving 8 bases unmatched.

CDR3 region: CASSSGRSGSYGYTF. The CDR3 DNA sequence: TGCGCCAGCAGCTCCGGGAGGTCGGGGAGCTATGGCTACACCTTC. The V gene is TRBV5-1, the J gene TRBJ1-2; D gene unclear. The CDR3 contains 15 residues. With 3 bases removed from V and 4 bases from J, the gap between germline ends came to 16 bases. The germline CDR1 and CDR2 sequences are SGHRS and YFSETQ.

The DNA of the CDR3 is TGTGCCAGCAGTTCTGGACTAGCGGGAGCGGGAGATACGCAGTATTTT. Translating it yields CASSSGLAGAGDTQYF. This sequence joins TRBV2 and TRBJ2-3; 13 bases map to TRBD2. The CDR3 has 16 residues. The V and J ends lost 5 bases and 5 bases, in that order; junction bases with no gene match: 7. From germline, CDR1 is SNHLY and CDR2 FYNNEI. Full variable domain (remainder filled in from reference TRBV2 and TRBJ2-3): EPEVTQTPSHQVTQMGQEVILRCVPISNHLYFYWYRQILGQKVEFLVSFYNNEISEKSEIFDDQFSVERPDGSNFTLKIRSTKLEDSAMYFCASSSGLAGAGDTQYFGPGTRLTVL.

The gene calls are TRBV28 and TRBJ1-2, with a tentative D call TRBD1 (5 bases). The V gene lost 10 bases and the J gene lost 5 bases, with 17 bases spanning the gap. The CDR3 is 13 residues long. Per germline, CDR1 MDHEN and CDR2 SYDVKM. CDR3: CATERGDIYGYTF. The CDR3 DNA follows: TGTGCCACTGAGCGGGGCGACATTTATGGCTACACCTTC.